This TCR beta chain was documented in a study of blood T cell repertoires in COVID-19. Per the germline V gene, CDR1 is ENHRY and CDR2 is SYGVKD. J gave up 3 bases and V 0 bases, and 9 bases lay outside the gene matches. This CDR3 contains 17 residues. Per the authors' pipeline: Estimation of nucleated cell counts was performed using reference gene primer amplification. The data were produced by immunoSEQ multiplex PCR, yet TCRdb's version contains in-frame clones alone and is incomplete. That table is the source of V, J and clone size, and D and trimming were worked out from the DNA. The table includes approximately 180,000 clones, over 75% detected once.

Sequencing was performed on peripheral blood. The rearrangement links TRBV10-3 to TRBJ1-1, with TRBD1 identical over 8 bases. The clonotype originates from a man aged 35 to 55 with active or convalescent COVID-19. CDR3 loop: CAISESRTGPRDTEAFF. The CDR3 DNA follows: TGTGCCATCAGTGAGTCGAGGACAGGGCCGAGGGACACTGAAGCTTTCTTT.